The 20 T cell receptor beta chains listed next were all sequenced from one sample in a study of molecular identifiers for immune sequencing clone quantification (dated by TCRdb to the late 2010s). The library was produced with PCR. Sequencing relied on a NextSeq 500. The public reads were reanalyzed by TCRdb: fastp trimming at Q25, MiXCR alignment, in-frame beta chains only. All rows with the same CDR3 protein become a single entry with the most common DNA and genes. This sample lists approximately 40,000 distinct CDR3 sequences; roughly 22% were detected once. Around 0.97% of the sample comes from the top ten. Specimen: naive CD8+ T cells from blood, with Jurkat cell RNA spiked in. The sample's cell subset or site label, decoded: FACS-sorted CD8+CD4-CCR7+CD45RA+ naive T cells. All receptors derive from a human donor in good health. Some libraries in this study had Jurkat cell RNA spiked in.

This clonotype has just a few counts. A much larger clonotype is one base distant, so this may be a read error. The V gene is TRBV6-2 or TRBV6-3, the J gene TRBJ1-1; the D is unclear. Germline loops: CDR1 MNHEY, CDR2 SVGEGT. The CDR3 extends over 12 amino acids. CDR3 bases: TGTGTCAGCAGTTATGAGAACACTGAAGCTTTCTTT. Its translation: CVSSYENTEAFF.

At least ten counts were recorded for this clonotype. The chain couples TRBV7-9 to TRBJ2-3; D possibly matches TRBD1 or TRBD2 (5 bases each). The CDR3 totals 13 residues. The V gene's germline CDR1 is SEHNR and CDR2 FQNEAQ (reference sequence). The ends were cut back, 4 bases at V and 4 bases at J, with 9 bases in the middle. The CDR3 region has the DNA TGTGCCAGCAGCTCAGGGACCCCAGATACGCAGTATTTT. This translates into CASSSGTPDTQYF.

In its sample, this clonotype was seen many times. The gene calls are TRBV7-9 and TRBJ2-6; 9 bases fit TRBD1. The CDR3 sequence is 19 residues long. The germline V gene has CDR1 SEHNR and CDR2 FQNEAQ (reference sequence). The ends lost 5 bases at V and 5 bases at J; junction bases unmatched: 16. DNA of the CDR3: TGTGCCAGCAGCCCCCACCGGACAGGGGTCCTGTTCTGGGCCAACGTCCTGACTTTC. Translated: CASSPHRTGVLFWANVLTF.

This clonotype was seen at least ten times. CDR3 nucleotides: TGTGCCAGCAGCGTAGACAGGATGGCCATGAACACTGAAGCTTTCTTT. Translation gives CASSVDRMAMNTEAFF. V usage is TRBV9 and J usage is TRBJ1-1; tentatively, D is TRBD1 (5 bases). Trimming pared 0 bases from V and 0 bases from J, leaving 12 bases between. Germline V gene lookup returns CDR1 SGDLS and CDR2 YYNGEE. The CDR3 runs 16 residues.

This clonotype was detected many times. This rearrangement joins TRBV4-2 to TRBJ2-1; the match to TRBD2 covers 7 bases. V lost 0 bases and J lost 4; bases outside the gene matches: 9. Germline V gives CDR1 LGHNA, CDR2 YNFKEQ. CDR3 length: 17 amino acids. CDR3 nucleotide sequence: TGTGCCAGCAGCCAAGATTGGTCTAGCGGAGCATACAATGAGCAGTTCTTC. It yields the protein CASSQDWSSGAYNEQFF.

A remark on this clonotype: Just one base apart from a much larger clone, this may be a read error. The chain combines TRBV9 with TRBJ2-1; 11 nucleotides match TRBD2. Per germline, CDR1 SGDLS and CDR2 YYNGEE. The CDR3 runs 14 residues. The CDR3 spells CASSGSGGAGEQIF. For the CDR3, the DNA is TGTGCCAGCAGCGGTAGCGGGGGGGCCGGTGAGCAGATCTTC. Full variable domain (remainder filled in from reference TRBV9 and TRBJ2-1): DSGVTQTPKHLITATGQRVTLRCSPRSGDLSVYWYQQSLDQGLQFLIQYYNGEERAKGNILERFSAQQFPDLHSELNLSSLELGDSALYFCASSGSGGAGEQIFGPGTRLTVL.

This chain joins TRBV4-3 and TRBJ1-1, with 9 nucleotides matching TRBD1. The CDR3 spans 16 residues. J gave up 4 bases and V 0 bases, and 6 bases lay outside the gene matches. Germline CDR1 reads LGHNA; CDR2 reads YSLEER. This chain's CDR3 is CASSQDRTGAGTEAFF. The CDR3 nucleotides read TGCGCCAGCAGCCAAGATAGGACAGGGGCGGGCACTGAAGCTTTCTTT.

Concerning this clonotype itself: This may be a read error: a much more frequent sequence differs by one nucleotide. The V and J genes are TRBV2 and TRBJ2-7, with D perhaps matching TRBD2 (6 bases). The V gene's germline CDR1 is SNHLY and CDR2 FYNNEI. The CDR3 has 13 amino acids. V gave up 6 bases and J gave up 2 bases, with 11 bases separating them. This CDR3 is CASRGGEPYEQYF. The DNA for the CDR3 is TGTGCCAGCAGAGGCGGGGAGCCCTACGAGCAGTACTTC.

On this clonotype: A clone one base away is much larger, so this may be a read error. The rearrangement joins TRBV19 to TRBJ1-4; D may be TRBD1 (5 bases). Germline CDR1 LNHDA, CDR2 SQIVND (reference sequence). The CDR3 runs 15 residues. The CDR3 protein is CASSPLDRTNKKLFF. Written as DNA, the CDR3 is TGTGCCAGTAGTCCTCTCGACAGAACTAATAAAAAACTGTTTTTT. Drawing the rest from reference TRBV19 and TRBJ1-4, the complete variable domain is DGGITQSPKYLFRKEGQNVTLSCEQNLNHDAMYWYRQDPGQGLRLIYYSQIVNDFQKGDIAEGYSVSREKKESFPLTVTSAQKNPTAFYLCASSPLDRTNKKLFFGSGTQLSVL.

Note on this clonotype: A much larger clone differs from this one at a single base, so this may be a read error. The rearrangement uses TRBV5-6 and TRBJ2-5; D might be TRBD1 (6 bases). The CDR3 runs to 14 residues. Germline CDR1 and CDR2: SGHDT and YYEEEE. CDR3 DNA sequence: TGTGCCAGCAGCTTGAGTCAGGGGAGAGAGGCCCAGTACTTC. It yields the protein CASSLSQGREAQYF.

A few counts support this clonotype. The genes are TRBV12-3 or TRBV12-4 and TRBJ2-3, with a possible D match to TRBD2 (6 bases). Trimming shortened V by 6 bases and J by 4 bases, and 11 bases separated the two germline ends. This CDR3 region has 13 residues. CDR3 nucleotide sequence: TGTGCCAGCAGCCCCGGGGGATCAGATACGCAGTATTTT. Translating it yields CASSPGGSDTQYF.

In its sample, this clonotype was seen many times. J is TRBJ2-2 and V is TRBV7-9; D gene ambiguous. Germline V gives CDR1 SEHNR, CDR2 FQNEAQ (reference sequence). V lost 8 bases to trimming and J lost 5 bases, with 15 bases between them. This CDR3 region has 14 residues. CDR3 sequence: CASLNPGETGELFF. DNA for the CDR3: TGTGCCAGCCTTAACCCCGGCGAGACCGGGGAGCTGTTTTTT.

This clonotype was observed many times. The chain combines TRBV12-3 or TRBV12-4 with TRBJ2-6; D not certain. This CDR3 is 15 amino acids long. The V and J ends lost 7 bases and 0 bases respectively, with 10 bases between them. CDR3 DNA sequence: TGTGCCAGCACTTTGGACGGCTCTGGGGCCAACGTCCTGACTTTC. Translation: CASTLDGSGANVLTF.

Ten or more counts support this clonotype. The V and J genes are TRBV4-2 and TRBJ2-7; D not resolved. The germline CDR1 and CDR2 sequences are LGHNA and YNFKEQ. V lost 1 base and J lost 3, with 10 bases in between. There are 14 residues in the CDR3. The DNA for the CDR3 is TGTGCCAGCAGCCAAGTCGTTGCGAGCTACGAGCAGTACTTC. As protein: CASSQVVASYEQYF.

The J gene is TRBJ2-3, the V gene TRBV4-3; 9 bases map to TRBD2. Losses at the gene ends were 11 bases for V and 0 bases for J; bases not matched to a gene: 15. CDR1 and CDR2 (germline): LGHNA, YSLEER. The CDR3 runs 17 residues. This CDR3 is CARRQGASGTSTDTQYF. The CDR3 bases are TGCGCCCGCCGCCAAGGGGCTAGCGGGACTAGCACAGATACGCAGTATTTT.

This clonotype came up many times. The CDR3 sequence: CASRGVPYEQYF. Here the CDR3 DNA reads TGTGCCAGCCGGGGGGTACCCTACGAGCAGTACTTC. The chain carries TRBV27 and TRBJ2-7; 7 bases match TRBD2. V trimming: 8 bases; J trimming: 2 bases; junction bases outside the gene matches: 3. From germline, CDR1 is MNHEY and CDR2 SMNVEV (reference sequence). The CDR3 runs 12 residues.

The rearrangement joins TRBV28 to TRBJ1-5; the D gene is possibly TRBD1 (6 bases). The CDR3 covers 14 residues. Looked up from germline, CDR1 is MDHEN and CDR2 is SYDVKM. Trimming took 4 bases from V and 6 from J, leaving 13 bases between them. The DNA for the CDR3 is TGTGCCAGCAGTTGTGACGGGGGGCTTCAGCCCCAGCATTTT. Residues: CASSCDGGLQPQHF. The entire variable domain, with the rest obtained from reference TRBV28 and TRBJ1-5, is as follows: DVKVTQSSRYLVKRTGEKVFLECVQDMDHENMFWYRQDPGLGLRLIYFSYDVKMKEKGDIPEGYSVSREKKERFSLILESASTNQTSMYLCASSCDGGLQPQHFGDGTRLSIL.

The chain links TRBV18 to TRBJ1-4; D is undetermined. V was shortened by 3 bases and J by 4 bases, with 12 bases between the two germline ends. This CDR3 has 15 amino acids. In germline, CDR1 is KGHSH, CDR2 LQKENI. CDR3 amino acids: CASSPDVGINEKLFF. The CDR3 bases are TGTGCCAGCTCACCCGATGTGGGAATTAATGAAAAACTGTTTTTT.

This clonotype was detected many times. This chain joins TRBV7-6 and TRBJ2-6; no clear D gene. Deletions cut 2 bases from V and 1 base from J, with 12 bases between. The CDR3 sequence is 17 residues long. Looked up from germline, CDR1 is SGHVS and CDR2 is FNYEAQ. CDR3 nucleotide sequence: TGTGCCAGCAGCTTAACTCCCCTGGGGTCTGGGGCCAACGTCCTGACTTTC. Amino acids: CASSLTPLGSGANVLTF.

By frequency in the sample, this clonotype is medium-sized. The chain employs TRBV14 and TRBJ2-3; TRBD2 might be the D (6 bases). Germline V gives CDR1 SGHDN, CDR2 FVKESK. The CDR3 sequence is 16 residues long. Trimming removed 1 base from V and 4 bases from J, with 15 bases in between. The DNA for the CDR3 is TGTGCCAGCAGCCAAGGGGCTGGCGGGATGGCAGATACGCAGTATTTT. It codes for CASSQGAGGMADTQYF.